This T cell receptor beta chain is from a study of blood T cell repertoires in COVID-19. Study-wide background: PBMCs, B-cell-depleted T cells, or T cells provided the cDNA or gDNA that made up the material.

V was pared by 5 bases and J by 5 bases, with 12 bases between. The CDR3 is 14 amino acids. Germline values: CDR1 SGHTA, CDR2 FQGTGA. TCRdb keeps only in-frame clones here, not all; method: immunoSEQ multiplex PCR. The sample holds fewer than 350,000 clones, about 85% seen once. The V gene is TRBV7-3, the J gene TRBJ2-2, with a weak D call TRBD2 (5 bases). Sequencing was carried out using PBMCs or T cells enriched from blood (not recorded which). This TCR derives from a woman aged 45-65 years who had recovered from COVID-19. The CDR3 DNA is TGTGCCAGCAGCAAAAGCTCGGGGACCGGGGAGCTGTTTTTT. Protein product: CASSKSSGTGELFF.